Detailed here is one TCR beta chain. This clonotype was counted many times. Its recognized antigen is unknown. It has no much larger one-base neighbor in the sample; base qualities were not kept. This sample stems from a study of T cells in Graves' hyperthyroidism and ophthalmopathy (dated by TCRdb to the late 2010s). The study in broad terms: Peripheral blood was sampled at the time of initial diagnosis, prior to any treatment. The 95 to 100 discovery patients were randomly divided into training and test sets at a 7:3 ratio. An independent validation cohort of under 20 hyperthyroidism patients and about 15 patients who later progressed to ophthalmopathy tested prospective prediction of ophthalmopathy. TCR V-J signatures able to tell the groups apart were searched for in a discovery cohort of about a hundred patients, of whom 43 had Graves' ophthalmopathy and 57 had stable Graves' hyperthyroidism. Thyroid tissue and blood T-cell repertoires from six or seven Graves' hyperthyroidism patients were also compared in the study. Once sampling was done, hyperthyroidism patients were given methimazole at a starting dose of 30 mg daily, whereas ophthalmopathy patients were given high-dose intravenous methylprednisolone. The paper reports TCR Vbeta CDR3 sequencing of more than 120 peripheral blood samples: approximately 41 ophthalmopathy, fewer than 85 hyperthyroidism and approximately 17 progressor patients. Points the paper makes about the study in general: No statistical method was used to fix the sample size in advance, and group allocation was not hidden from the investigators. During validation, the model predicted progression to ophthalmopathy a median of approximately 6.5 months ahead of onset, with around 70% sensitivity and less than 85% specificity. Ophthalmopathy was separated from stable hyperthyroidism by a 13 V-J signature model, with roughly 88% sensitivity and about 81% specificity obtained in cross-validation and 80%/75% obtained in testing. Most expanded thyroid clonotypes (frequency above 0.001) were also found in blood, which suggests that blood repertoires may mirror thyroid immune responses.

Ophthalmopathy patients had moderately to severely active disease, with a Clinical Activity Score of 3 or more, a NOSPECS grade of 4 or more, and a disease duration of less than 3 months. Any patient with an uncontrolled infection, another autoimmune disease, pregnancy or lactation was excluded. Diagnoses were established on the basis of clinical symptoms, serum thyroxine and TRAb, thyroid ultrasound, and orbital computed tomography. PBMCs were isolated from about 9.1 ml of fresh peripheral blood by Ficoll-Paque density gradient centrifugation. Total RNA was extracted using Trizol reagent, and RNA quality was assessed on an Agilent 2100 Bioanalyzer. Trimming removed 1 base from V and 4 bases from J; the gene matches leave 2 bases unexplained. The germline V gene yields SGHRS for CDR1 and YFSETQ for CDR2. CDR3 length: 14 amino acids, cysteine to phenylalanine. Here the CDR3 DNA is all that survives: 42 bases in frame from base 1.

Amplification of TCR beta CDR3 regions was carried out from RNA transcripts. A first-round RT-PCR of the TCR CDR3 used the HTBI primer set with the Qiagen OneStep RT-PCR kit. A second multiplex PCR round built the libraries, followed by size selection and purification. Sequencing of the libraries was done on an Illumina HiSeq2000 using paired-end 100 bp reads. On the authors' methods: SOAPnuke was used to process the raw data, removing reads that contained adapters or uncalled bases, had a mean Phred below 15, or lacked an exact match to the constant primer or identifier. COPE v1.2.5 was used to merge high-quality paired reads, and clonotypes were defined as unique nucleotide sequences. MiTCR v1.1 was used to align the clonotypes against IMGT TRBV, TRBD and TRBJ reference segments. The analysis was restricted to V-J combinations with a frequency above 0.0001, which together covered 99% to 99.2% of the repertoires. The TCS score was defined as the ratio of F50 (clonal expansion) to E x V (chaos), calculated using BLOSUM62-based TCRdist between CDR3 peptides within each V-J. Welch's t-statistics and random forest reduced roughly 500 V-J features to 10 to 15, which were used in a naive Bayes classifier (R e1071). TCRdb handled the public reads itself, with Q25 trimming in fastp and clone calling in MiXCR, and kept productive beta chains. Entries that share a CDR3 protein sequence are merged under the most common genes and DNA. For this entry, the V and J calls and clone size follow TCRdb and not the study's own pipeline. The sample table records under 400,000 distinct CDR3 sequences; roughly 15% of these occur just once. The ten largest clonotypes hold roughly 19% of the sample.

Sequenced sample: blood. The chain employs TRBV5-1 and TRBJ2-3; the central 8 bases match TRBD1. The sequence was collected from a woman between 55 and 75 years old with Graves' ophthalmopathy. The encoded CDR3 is CASSLPGGADTQYF. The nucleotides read TGCGCCAGCAGCTTGCCAGGGGGCGCAGATACGCAGTATTTT.